This is a list of T cell receptor beta chains from one sample in a study of blood T cell repertoires in COVID-19. The data were produced by immunoSEQ multiplex PCR, yet TCRdb's version contains in-frame clones alone and is incomplete. The repertoire holds roughly 91,000 clones, approximately 78% seen once, with 1.2% in the top ten. Sequenced: peripheral blood. Receptors were obtained from a woman of 80 years or more with acute or convalescent COVID-19. The conserved cysteine and the conserved F or W are not part of the CDR3 here.

v_call,cdr3_aa
TRBV12-3/TRBV12-4,ASSRDSNTQY
TRBV28,ASSLGQIEAF
TRBV29-1,SVGGGGDTQY
TRBV4-1,ASSRQVGIEQY
TRBV2,ASRLAGGNYEQY
TRBV6-1,ASSDRGNQPQH
TRBV15,ATSTVAGHLK
TRBV2,ASRRTGGYEQY
TRBV3-1/TRBV3-2,ASSQGDRAEKLF
TRBV2,ASKGRTEYEQY
TRBV24-1,ATSELPGQGNSPLH
TRBV19,ASSSDPPGSNQPQH
TRBV11-2,ASSPRTGGIYEQY
TRBV10-1,ASSEGAGSPLH
TRBV4-1,ASSQDGDYTDTQY
TRBV4-1,ASSQLRDEKLF
TRBV27,ASSLRIDRGGWVNTEAF
TRBV9,ASSLNYGDEQY
TRBV9,ASSPGTGGYNEQF
TRBV19,ASSARLAGVLRTDTQY
TRBV10-3,AISEPLHGLAGTDTQY
TRBV10-1,ASSEDRGFRTEAF
TRBV5-4,ASSLAGGYQETQY
TRBV27,ASSLLGGIDGYT
TRBV12-3/TRBV12-4,ASNALGTEAF
TRBV6-5,ASSRPGGDGYT
TRBV28,ASTRAGDTGELF
TRBV2,ASTYLGQGNTEAF
TRBV19,ASIYRGSHPNEQF
TRBV7-9,ASSLSGVDTGELF
TRBV9,ASSVSGQGVNTEAF
TRBV15,ATSRGGVDLGEQY
TRBV28,ASSPLGQKINSPLH
TRBV2,ASSRQVGNTEAF
TRBV6-4,ASRGQGNTGELF